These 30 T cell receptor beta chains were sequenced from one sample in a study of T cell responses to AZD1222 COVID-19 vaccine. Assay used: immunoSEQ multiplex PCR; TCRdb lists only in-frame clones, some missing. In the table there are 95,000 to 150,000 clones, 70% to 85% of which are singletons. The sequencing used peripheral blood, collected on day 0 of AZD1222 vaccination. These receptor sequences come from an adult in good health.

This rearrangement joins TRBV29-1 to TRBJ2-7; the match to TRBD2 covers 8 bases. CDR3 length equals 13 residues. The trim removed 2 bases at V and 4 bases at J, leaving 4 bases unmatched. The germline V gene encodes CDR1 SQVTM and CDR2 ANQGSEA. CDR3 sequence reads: CSVEIRGGYEQYF. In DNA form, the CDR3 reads TGCAGCGTTGAAATCCGGGGGGGTTACGAGCAGTACTTC.

CDR3 residues: CASGQGIPYEQYF. DNA for the CDR3: TGTGCCAGCGGACAGGGAATCCCCTACGAGCAGTACTTC. The genes are TRBV27 and TRBJ2-7; 8 nucleotides line up with TRBD1. This CDR3 is 13 amino acids long. Germline V gene data show CDR1 as MNHEY and CDR2 as SMNVEV (reference sequence). With 8 bases clipped from V and 2 bases from J, the junction kept 5 bases outside the gene matches.

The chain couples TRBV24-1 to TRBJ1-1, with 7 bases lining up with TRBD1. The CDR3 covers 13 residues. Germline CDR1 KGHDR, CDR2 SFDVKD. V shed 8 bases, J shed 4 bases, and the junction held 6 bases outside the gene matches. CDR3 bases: TGTGCCACCACCAGGGGGGCAGGCACTGAAGCTTTCTTT. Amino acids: CATTRGAGTEAFF.

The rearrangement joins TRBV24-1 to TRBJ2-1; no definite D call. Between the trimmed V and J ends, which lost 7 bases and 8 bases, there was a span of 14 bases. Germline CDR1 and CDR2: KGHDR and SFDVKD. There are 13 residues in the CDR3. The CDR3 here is CATSPPQRHEQFF. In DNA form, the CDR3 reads TGTGCCACCAGCCCCCCCCAGCGTCATGAGCAGTTCTTC.

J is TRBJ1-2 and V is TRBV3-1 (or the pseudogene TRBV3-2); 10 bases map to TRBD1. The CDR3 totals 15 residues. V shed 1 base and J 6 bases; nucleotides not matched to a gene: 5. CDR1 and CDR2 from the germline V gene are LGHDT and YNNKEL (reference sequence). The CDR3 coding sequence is TGTGCCAGCAGCCAAGGCCCCGACAGGGGGCATGGCTACACCTTC. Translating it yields CASSQGPDRGHGYTF.

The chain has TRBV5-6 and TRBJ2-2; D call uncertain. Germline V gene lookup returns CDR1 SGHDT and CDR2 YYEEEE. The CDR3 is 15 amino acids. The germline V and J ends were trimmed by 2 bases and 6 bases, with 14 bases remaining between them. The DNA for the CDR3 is TGTGCCAGCAGCTTTGGTAGGTCCGACCCCGGGGAGCTGTTTTTT. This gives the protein CASSFGRSDPGELFF.

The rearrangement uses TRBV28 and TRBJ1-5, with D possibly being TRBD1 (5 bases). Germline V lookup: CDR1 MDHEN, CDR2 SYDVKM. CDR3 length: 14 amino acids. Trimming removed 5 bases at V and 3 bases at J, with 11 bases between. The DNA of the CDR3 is TGTGCCAGCAGTCCAGGGACCTACAATCAGCCCCAGCATTTT. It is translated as CASSPGTYNQPQHF.

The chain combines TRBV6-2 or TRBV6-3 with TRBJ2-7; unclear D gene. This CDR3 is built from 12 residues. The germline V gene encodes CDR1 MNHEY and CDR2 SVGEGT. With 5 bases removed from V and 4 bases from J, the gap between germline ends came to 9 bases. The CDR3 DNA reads TGTGCCAGCAGTGGATCGGGTTACGAGCAGTACTTC. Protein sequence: CASSGSGYEQYF.

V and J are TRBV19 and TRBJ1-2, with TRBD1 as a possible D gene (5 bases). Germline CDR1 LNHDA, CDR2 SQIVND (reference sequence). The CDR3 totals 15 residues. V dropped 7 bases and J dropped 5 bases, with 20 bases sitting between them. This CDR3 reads CASTEIDSGKYGYTF. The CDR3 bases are TGTGCCAGTACCGAAATTGACAGTGGTAAATATGGCTACACCTTC.

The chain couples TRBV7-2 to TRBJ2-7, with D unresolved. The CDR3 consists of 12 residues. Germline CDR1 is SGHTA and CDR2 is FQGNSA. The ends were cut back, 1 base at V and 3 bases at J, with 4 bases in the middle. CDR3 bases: TGTGCCAGCAGCTTAGACCTCTACGAGCAGTACTTC. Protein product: CASSLDLYEQYF.

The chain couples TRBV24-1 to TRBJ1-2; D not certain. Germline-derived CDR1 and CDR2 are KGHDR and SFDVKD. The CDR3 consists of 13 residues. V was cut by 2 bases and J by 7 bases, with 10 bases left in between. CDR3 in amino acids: CATSDSSAGGYTF. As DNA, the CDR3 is TGTGCCACCAGTGATTCTTCCGCCGGTGGCTACACCTTC.

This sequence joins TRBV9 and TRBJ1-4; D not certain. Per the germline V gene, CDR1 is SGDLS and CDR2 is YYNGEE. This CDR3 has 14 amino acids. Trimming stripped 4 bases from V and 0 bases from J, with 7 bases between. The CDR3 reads CASSRESTNEKLFF. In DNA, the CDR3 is TGTGCCAGCAGCAGGGAATCAACTAATGAAAAACTGTTTTTT.

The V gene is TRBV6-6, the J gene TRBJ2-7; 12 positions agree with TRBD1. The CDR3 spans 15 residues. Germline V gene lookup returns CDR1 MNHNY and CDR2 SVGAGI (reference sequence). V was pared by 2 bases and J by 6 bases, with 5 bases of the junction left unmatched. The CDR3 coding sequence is TGTGCCAGCAGTTACCTGGGACAGGGGGCCTTCGAGCAGTACTTC. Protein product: CASSYLGQGAFEQYF.

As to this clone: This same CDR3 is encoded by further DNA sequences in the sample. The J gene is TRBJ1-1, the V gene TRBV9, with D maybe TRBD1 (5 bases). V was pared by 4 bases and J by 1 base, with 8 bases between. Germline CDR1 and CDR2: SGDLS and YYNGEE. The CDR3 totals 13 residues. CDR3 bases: TGTGCCAGCAGCCGGGACTGGAACACTGAAGCTTTCTTT. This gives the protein CASSRDWNTEAFF.

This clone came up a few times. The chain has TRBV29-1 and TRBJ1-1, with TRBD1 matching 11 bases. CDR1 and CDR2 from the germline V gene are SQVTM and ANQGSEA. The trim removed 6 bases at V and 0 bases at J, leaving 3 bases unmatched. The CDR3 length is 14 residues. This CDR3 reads CSVGQGGMNTEAFF. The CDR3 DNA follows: TGCAGCGTGGGACAGGGGGGAATGAACACTGAAGCTTTCTTT.

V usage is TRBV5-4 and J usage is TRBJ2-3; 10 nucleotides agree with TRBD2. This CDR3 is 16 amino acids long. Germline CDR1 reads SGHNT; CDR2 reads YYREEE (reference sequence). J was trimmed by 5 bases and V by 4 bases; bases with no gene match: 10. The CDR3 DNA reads TGTGCCAGCAGCCGATCTAGCGGGGGCGCCCAAGATACGCAGTATTTT. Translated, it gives CASSRSSGGAQDTQYF.

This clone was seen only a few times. CDR3 nucleotides: TGCGCCAGCAGCCAATACACCACACTTTACAATGAGCAGTTCTTC. Translation: CASSQYTTLYNEQFF. The rearrangement joins TRBV4-3 to TRBJ2-1; D gene unclear. The germline CDR1 and CDR2 sequences are LGHNA and YSLEER. Between the trimmed V and J ends, which lost 2 bases and 4 bases, there was a span of 12 bases. CDR3 size: 15 residues.

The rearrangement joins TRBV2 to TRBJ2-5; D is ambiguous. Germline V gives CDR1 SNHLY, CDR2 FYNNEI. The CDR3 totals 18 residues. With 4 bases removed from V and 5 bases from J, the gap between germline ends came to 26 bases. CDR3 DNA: TGTGCCAGCAGTGGAAGACCCCTATGGCAGGTGCTAAAGGAGACCCAGTACTTC. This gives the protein CASSGRPLWQVLKETQYF.

For the CDR3, the DNA is TGTGCCAGTAGTATTCGCAGGGGGACCGGCTACACCTTC. Its protein is CASSIRRGTGYTF. The rearrangement joins TRBV19 to TRBJ1-2, with TRBD1 matching over 7 bases. Trimming removed 3 bases from V and 8 bases from J; junction bases left unmatched: 6. CDR3 length equals 13 residues. Germline CDR1 is LNHDA and CDR2 is SQIVND (reference sequence).

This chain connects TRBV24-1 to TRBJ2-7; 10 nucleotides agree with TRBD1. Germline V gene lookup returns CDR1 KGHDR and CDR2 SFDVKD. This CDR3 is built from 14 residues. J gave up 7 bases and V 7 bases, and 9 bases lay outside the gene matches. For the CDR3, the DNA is TGTGCCACCAGAGCGGGACAGGGGTTCGGGGAGCAGTACTTC. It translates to CATRAGQGFGEQYF.

CDR3 region: CASSFGAADNEQFF. CDR3 in DNA: TGTGCCAGCAGCTTTGGTGCGGCGGACAATGAGCAGTTCTTC. The chain joins TRBV5-5 to TRBJ2-1; D uncertain. V shed 2 bases and J shed 5 bases, with 11 bases lying between them. There are 14 residues in the CDR3. Germline values: CDR1 SGHKS, CDR2 YYEKEE (reference sequence). Together with reference TRBV5-5 and TRBJ2-1, the CDR3 gives the full variable domain: DAGVTQSPTHLIKTRGQQVTLRCSPISGHKSVSWYQQVLGQGPQFIFQYYEKEERGRGNFPDRFSARQFPNYSSELNVNALLLGDSALYLCASSFGAADNEQFFGPGTRLTVL.

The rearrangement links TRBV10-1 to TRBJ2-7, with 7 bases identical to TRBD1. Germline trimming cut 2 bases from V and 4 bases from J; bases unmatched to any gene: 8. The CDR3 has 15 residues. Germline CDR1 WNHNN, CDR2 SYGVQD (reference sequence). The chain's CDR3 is CASSEKGTVPYEQYF. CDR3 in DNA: TGCGCCAGCAGTGAGAAAGGGACAGTTCCATACGAGCAGTACTTC.

CDR3 DNA sequence: TGTGCCAGCAGCTCGACAGGCCTCGCCGGTGGGATTGAAGCTTTCTTT. It translates to CASSSTGLAGGIEAFF. The chain carries TRBV5-6 and TRBJ1-1; possible D gene TRBD1, 6 bases. Looked up from germline, CDR1 is SGHDT and CDR2 is YYEEEE. The V gene lost 3 bases and the J gene lost 7 bases, with 22 bases spanning the gap. The CDR3 is 16 residues long. Full variable domain (outside the CDR3, taken from reference TRBV5-6 and TRBJ1-1): DAGVTQSPTHLIKTRGQQVTLRCSPKSGHDTVSWYQQALGQGPQFIFQYYEEEERQRGNFPDRFSGHQFPNYSSELNVNALLLGDSALYLCASSSTGLAGGIEAFFGQGTRLTVV.

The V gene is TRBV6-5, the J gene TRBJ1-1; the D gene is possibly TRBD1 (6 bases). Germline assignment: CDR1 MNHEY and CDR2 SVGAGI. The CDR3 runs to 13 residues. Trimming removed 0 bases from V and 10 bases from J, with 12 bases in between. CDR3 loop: CASSYSAGDRAFF. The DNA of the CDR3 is TGTGCCAGCAGTTACTCAGCAGGGGACCGAGCTTTCTTT.

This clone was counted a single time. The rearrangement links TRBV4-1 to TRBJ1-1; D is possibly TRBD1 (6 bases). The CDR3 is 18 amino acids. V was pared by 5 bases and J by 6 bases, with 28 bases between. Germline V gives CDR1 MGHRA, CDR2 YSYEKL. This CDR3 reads CASSDDGFGGGLDPEAFF. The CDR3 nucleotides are TGCGCCAGCAGCGATGACGGTTTTGGGGGCGGGTTGGACCCTGAAGCTTTCTTT.

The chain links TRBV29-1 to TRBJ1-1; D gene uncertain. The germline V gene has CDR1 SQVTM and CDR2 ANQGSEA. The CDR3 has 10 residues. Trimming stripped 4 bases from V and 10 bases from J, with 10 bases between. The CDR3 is CSVGVLGAFF. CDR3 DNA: TGCAGCGTTGGAGTCCTGGGAGCTTTCTTT.

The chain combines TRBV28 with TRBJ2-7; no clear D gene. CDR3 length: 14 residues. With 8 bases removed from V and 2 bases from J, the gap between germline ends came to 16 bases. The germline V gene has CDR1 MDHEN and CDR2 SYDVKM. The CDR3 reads CASCPSLAPYEQYF. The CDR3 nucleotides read TGTGCCAGCTGCCCGTCACTGGCCCCCTACGAGCAGTACTTC.

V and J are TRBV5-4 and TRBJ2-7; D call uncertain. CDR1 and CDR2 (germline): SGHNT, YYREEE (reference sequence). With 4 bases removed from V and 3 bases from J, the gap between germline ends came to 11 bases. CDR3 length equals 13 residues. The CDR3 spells CASSVKWGYEQYF. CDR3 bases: TGTGCCAGCAGCGTTAAATGGGGCTACGAGCAGTACTTC.

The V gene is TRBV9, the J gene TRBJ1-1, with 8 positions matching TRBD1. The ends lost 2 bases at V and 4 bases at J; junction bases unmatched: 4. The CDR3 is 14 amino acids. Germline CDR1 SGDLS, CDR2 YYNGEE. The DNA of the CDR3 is TGTGCCAGCAGCGTGGACAGGGAGGGCACTGAAGCTTTCTTT. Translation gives CASSVDREGTEAFF.

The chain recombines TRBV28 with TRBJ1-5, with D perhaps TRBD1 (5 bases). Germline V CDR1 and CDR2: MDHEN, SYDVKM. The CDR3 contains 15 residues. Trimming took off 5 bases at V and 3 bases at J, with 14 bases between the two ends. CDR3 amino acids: CASSLFQGNNQPQHF. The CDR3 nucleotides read TGTGCCAGCAGTCTCTTCCAGGGAAACAATCAGCCCCAGCATTTT. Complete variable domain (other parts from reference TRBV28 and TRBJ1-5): DVKVTQSSRYLVKRTGEKVFLECVQDMDHENMFWYRQDPGLGLRLIYFSYDVKMKEKGDIPEGYSVSREKKERFSLILESASTNQTSMYLCASSLFQGNNQPQHFGDGTRLSIL.